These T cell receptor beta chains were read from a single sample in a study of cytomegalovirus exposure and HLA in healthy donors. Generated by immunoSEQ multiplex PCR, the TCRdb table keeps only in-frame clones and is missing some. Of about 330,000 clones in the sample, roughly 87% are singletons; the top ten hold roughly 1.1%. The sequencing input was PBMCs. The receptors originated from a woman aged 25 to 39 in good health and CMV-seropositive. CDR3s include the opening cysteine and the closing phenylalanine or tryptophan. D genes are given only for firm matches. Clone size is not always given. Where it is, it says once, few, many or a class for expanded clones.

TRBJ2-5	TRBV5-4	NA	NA	CASSLVKGGVETQYF	TGTGCCAGCAGCTTGGTGAAGGGGGGGGTTGAGACCCAGTACTTC
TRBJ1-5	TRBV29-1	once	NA	CSVGGGGSNQPQHF	TGCAGCGTTGGAGGTGGGGGAAGCAATCAGCCCCAGCATTTT
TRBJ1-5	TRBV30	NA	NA	CAWSVSGIQPQHF	TGTGCCTGGAGTGTATCAGGGATCCAGCCCCAGCATTTT
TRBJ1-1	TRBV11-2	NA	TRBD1	CASSRTAQGGSTEAFF	TGTGCCAGCAGCCGAACCGCCCAGGGGGGTTCCACTGAAGCTTTCTTT
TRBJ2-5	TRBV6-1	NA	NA	CASSEVLTQYF	TGTGCCAGCAGTGAGGTTCTGACCCAGTACTTC
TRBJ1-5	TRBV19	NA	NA	CASSRHGQRDQPQHF	TGTGCCAGTAGTCGCCACGGACAGCGTGATCAGCCCCAGCATTTT
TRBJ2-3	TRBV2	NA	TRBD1	CASSYTGVYTDTQYF	TGTGCCAGCAGTTACACAGGGGTTTACACAGATACGCAGTATTTT
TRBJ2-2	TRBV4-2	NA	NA	CASSQDGGRANTGELFF	TGTGCCAGCAGCCAAGATGGCGGCCGCGCGAACACCGGGGAGCTGTTTTTT
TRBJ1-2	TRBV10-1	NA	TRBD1	CASSEDGTGRPTGYGYTF	TGCGCCAGCAGTGAGGACGGGACAGGGAGGCCGACGGGCTATGGCTACACCTTC
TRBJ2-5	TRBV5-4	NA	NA	CASSSRLTGFGETQYF	TGTGCCAGCAGCTCGAGACTAACCGGTTTCGGAGAGACCCAGTACTTC
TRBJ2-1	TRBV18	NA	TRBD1	CASSSQGAGEQFF	TGTGCCAGCTCATCACAGGGGGCCGGTGAGCAGTTCTTC
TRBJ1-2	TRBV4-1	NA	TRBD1	CASSQGRTGGDYGYTF	TGCGCCAGCAGCCAAGGCAGGACAGGAGGGGATTATGGCTACACCTTC
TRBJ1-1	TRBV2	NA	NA	CASSDRRENTEAFF	TGTGCCAGCAGTGATAGGCGGGAGAACACTGAAGCTTTCTTT
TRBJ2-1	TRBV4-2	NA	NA	CASSQDNRAVSFNEQFF	TGTGCCAGCAGCCAAGATAATCGGGCGGTCTCATTCAATGAGCAGTTCTTC
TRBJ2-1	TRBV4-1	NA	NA	CASSQGPGPYNEQFF	TGCGCCAGCAGCCAGGGGCCGGGACCCTACAATGAGCAGTTCTTC
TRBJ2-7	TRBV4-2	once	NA	CASSTQDREGDEQYF	TGTGCCAGCAGCACTCAGGACAGGGAGGGGGACGAGCAGTACTTC
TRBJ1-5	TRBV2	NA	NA	CASSDPGDGGKPQHF	TGTGCCAGCAGTGATCCCGGGGACGGGGGAAAGCCCCAGCATTTT
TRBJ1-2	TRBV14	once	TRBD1	CASSLKGRQGTYGYTF	TGTGCCAGCAGCCTAAAAGGGCGACAGGGGACCTATGGCTACACCTTC
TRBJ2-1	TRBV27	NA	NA	CASSLLGRGEQFF	TGTGCCAGCAGTTTATTAGGACGCGGTGAGCAGTTCTTC
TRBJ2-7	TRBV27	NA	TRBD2	CASSGRLAGSSYEQYF	TGTGCCAGCAGTGGACGCTTAGCGGGAAGTTCCTACGAGCAGTACTTC
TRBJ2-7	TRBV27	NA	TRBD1	CASRPSTGRQYF	TGTGCCAGCAGACCATCGACAGGGAGGCAGTACTTC
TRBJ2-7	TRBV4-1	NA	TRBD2	CASSQDYGSGRSYEQYF	TGCGCCAGCAGCCAAGATTATGGTAGCGGGAGGTCCTACGAGCAGTACTTC
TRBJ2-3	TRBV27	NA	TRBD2	CASSARLAGGPSTDTQYF	TGTGCCAGCAGTGCTCGACTAGCGGGAGGCCCTAGCACAGATACGCAGTATTTT
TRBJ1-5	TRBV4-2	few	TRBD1	CASSFGQGEEPQHF	TGTGCCAGCAGCTTCGGACAGGGGGAAGAGCCCCAGCATTTT
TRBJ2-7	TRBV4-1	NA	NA	CASSQEGQGSSYEQYF	TGCGCCAGCAGCCAAGAAGGTCAGGGTAGCTCCTACGAGCAGTACTTC
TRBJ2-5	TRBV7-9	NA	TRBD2	CASSLTSGGQETQYF	TGTGCCAGCAGCTTGACTAGCGGGGGGCAAGAGACCCAGTACTTC
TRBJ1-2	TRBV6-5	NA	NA	CASSSGTPYGYTF	TGTGCCAGCAGTTCCGGGACACCGTATGGCTACACCTTC
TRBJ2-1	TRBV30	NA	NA	CAGGREFPPYNEQFF	TGTGCGGGGGGGCGGGAGTTTCCCCCTTACAATGAGCAGTTCTTC
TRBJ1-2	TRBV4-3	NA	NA	CASSQELDYGYTF	TGCGCCAGCAGCCAAGAGTTAGACTATGGCTACACCTTC
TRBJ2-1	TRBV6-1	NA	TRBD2	CASRVLAAKRDEQFF	TGTGCCAGCAGGGTTCTAGCGGCCAAAAGGGATGAGCAGTTCTTC
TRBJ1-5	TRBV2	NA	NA	CASSEYGGGRGPQHF	TGTGCCAGCAGTGAGTACGGGGGGGGCCGGGGGCCCCAGCATTTT
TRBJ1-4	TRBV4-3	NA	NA	CASSQDSSFANEKLFF	TGCGCCAGCAGCCAAGATTCCAGTTTTGCTAATGAAAAACTGTTTTTT
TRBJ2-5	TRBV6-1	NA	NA	CASSGTTGLGETQYF	TGTGCCAGCAGTGGGACAACAGGGTTAGGGGAGACCCAGTACTTC
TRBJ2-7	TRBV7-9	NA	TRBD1	CASSFSPGQVSHEQYF	TGTGCCAGCAGTTTCTCGCCGGGACAGGTCTCCCACGAGCAGTACTTC
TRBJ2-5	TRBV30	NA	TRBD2	CAWSDGRLAGVGETQYF	TGTGCCTGGAGTGATGGACGACTAGCGGGAGTTGGTGAGACCCAGTACTTC
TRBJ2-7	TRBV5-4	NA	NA	CASSPLLGTGEQYF	TGTGCCAGCAGCCCTCTGTTGGGGACGGGCGAGCAGTACTTC
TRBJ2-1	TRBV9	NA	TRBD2	CASSVSGRSNEQFF	TGTGCCAGCAGCGTAAGCGGGAGGTCTAATGAGCAGTTCTTC
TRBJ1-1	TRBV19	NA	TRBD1	CASSLMTGAMNTEAFF	TGTGCCAGTAGTCTGATGACAGGGGCCATGAACACTGAAGCTTTCTTT
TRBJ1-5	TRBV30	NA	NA	CAWSVDGGNQPQHF	TGTGCCTGGAGTGTAGACGGGGGCAATCAGCCCCAGCATTTT
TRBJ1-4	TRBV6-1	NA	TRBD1	CASETGGVEKLFF	TGTGCCAGCGAGACAGGGGGCGTTGAAAAACTGTTTTTT
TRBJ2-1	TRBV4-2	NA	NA	CASSQEWRDWYNEQFF	TGTGCCAGCAGCCAAGAATGGCGGGATTGGTACAATGAGCAGTTCTTC
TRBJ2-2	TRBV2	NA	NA	CASSLPSAFTGELFF	TGTGCCAGCAGTCTTCCGTCCGCGTTCACCGGGGAGCTGTTTTTT
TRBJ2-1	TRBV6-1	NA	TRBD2	CASSEGLAGGWNEQFF	TGTGCCAGCAGTGAGGGACTAGCGGGAGGTTGGAATGAGCAGTTCTTC
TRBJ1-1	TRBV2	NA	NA	CASLRTEAFF	TGTGCCAGCCTACGCACTGAAGCTTTCTTT
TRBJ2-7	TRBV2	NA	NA	CASSEVGLFF	TGTGCCAGCAGTGAAGTTGGGCTCTTCTTC
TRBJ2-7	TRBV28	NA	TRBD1	CASLRQGSLYEQYF	TGTGCCAGCCTCCGACAGGGCTCCCTCTACGAGCAGTACTTC
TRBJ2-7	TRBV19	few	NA	CASSIGPSYEQYF	TGTGCCAGTAGTATAGGTCCTTCCTACGAGCAGTACTTC
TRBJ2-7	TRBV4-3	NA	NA	CASSQGARGSPRGYEQYF	TGCGCCAGCAGCCAAGGGGCCAGGGGATCGCCTCGGGGCTACGAGCAGTACTTC
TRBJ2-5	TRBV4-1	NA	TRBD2	CASSQGSGAGGQETQYF	TGCGCCAGCAGCCAAGGTTCAGGGGCGGGAGGTCAAGAGACCCAGTACTTC
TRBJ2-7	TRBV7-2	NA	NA	CASSPSQYEQYF	TGTGCCAGCAGCCCCTCCCAATACGAGCAGTACTTC
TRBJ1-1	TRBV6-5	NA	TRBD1	CASSYDRDTEAFF	TGTGCCAGCAGTTACGACAGGGACACTGAAGCTTTCTTT
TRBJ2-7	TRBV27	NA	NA	CASSLYSGRGEQYF	TGTGCCAGCAGTTTATATAGCGGTCGGGGCGAGCAGTACTTC
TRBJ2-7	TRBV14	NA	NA	CASSQDEQYF	TGTGCCAGCAGCCAGGACGAGCAGTACTTC